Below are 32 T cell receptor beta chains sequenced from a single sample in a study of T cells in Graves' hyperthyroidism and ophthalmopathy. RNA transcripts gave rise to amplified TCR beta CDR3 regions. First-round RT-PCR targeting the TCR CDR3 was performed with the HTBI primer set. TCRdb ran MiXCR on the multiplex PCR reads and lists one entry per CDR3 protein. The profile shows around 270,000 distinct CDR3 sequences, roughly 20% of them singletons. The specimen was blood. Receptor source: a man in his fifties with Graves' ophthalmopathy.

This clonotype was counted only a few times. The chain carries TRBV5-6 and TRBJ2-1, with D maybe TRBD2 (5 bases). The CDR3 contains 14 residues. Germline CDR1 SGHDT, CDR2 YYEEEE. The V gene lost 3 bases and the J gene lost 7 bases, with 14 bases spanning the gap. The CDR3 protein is CASSSRTRWNEQFF. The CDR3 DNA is TGTGCCAGCAGCTCGCGCACTAGATGGAATGAGCAGTTCTTC.

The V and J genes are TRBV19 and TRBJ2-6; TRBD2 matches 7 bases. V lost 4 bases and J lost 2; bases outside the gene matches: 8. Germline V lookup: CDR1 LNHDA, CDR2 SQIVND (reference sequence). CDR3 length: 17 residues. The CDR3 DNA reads TGTGCCAGTAGTACCTCCTCGGGGGGTACTGGGGCCAACGTCCTGACTTTC. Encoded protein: CASSTSSGGTGANVLTF.

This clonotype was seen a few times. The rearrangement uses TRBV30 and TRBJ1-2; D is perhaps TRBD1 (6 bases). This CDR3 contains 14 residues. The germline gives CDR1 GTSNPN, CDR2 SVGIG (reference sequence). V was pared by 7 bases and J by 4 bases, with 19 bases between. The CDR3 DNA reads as TGTGCCTTCACCCTTCAGGGGCAGAGCTATGGCTACACCTTC. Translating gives CAFTLQGQSYGYTF.

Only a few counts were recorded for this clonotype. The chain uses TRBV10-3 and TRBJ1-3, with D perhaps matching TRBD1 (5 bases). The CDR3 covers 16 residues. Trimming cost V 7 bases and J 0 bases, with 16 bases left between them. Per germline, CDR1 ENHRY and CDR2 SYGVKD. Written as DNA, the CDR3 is TGTGCCATCACCCTGGGGGGGACGAGCTCTGGAAACACCATATATTTT. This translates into CAITLGGTSSGNTIYF.

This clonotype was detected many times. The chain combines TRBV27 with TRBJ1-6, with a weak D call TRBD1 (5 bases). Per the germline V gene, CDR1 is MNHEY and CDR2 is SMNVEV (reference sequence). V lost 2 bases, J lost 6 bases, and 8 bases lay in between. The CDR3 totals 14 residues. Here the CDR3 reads CASSLMGRNSPLHF. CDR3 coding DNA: TGTGCCAGCAGTTTAATGGGGCGTAATTCACCCCTCCACTTT.

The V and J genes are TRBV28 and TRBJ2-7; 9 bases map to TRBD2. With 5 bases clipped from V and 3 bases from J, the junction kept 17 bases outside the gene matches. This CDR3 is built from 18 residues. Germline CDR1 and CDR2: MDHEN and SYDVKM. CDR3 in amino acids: CASSDPRGSSGNFYEQYF. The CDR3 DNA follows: TGTGCCAGCAGTGACCCCCGGGGGTCTAGCGGGAACTTCTACGAGCAGTACTTC.

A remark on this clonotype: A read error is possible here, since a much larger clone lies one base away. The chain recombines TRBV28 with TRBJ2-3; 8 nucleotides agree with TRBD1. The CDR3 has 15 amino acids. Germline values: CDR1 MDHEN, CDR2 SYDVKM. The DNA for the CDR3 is TGTGCCAGCAGTTTATATACAGGGGGGACAGCTACGCAGTATTTT. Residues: CASSLYTGGTATQYF.

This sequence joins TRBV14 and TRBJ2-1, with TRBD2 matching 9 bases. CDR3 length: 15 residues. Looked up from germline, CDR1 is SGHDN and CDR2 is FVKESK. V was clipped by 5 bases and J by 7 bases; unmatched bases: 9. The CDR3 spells CASSYGLARGNEQFF. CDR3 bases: TGTGCCAGCAGCTACGGACTAGCGAGGGGAAATGAGCAGTTCTTC.

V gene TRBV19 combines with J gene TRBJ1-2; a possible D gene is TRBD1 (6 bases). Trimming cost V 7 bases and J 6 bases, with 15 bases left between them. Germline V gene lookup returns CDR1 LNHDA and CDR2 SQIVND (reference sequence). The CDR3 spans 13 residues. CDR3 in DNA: TGTGCCAGTACCGATACGGACAGTCATGGCTACACCTTC. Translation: CASTDTDSHGYTF.

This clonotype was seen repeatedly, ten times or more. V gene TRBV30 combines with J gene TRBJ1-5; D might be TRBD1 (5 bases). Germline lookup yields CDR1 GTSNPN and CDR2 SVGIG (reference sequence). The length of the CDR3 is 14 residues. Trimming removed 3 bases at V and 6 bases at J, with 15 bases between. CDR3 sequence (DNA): TGTGCCTGGAGGGAACCCCGACAGATTCAGCCCCAGCATTTT. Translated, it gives CAWREPRQIQPQHF.

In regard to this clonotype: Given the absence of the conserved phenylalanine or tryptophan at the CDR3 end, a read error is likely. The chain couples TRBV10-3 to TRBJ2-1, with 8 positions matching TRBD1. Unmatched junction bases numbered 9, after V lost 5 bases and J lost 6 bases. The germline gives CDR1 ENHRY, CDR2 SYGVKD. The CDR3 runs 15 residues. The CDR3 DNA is TGTGCCATCAGTCCTTTGACAGGGGTAGTCAATGAGCAGTTCTCC. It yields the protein CAISPLTGVVNEQFS.

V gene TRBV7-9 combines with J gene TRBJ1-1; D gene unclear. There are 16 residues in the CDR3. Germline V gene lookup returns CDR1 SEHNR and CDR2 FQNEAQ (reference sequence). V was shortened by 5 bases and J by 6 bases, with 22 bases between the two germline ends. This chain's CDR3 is CASSLSGRSGKAEAFF. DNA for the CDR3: TGTGCCAGCAGCCTATCGGGGAGATCCGGGAAAGCTGAAGCTTTCTTT.

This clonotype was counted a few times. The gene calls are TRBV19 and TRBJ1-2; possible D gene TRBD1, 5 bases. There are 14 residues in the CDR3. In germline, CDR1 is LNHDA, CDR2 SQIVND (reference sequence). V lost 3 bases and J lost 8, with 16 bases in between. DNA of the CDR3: TGTGCCAGTAGTATGGGCAGGACAAGTCAAGGCTACACCTTC. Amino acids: CASSMGRTSQGYTF. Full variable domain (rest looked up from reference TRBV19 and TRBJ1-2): DGGITQSPKYLFRKEGQNVTLSCEQNLNHDAMYWYRQDPGQGLRLIYYSQIVNDFQKGDIAEGYSVSREKKESFPLTVTSAQKNPTAFYLCASSMGRTSQGYTFGSGTRLTVV.

In DNA, the CDR3 is TGTGCCAGCACCCTGACAGGGGCCGAGCAGTACTTC. Protein product: CASTLTGAEQYF. This chain joins TRBV6-1 and TRBJ2-7; TRBD1 aligns across 8 bases. This CDR3 contains 12 residues. Per germline, CDR1 MNHNS and CDR2 SASEGT. Germline trimming cut 7 bases from V and 6 bases from J; bases unmatched to any gene: 5.

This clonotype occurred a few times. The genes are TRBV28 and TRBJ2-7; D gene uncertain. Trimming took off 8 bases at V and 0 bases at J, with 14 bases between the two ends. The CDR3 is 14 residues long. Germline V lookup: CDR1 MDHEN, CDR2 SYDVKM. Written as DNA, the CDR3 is TGTGCCAGCCTCCCCCCAGGCTACTCCTACGAGCAGTACTTC. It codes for CASLPPGYSYEQYF.

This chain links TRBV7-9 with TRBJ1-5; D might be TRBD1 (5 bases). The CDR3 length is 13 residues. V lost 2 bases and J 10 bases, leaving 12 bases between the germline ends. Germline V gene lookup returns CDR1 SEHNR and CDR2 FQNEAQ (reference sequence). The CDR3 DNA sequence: TGTGCCAGCAGCTTATTGGGGGATTCTCCCCAGCATTTT. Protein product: CASSLLGDSPQHF.

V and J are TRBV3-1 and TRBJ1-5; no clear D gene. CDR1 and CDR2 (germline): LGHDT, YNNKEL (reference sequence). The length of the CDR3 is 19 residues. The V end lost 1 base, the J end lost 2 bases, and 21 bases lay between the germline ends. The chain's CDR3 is CASSQGLSSGRARNQPQHF. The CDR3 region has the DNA TGTGCCAGCAGCCAAGGACTATCTTCTGGGAGAGCGCGCAATCAGCCCCAGCATTTT.

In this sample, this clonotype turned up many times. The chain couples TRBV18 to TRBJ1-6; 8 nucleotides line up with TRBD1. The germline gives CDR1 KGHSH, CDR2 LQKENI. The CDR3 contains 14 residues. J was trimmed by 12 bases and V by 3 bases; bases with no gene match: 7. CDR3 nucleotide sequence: TGTGCCAGCTCACCGGACGGACAGGGCGTACCCCTCCACTTT. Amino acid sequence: CASSPDGQGVPLHF.

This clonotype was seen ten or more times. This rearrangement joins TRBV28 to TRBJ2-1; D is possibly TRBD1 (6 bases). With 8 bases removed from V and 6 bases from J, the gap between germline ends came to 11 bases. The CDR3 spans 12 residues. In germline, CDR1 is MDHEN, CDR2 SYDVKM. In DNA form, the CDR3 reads TGTGCCAGCGGCTTCAGGGGCAATGAGCAGTTCTTC. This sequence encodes CASGFRGNEQFF.

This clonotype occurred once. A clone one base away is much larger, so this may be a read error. In DNA, the CDR3 is TGTGCCAGCAGCTTAGCGGTCAGAGCCTGCGAGCAGTACTTC. Translated: CASSLAVRACEQYF. This sequence joins TRBV7-2 and TRBJ2-7, with unresolved D. This CDR3 contains 14 residues. V shed 0 bases and J shed 6 bases, with 12 bases lying between them. CDR1 is SGHTA and CDR2 is FQGNSA in the germline V gene.

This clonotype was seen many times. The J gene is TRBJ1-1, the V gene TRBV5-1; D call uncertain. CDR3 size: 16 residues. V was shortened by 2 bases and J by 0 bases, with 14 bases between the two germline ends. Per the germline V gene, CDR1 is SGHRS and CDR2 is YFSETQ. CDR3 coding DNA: TGCGCCAGCAGCTTCGCGGCCGGGCGAGTGAACACTGAAGCTTTCTTT. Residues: CASSFAAGRVNTEAFF.

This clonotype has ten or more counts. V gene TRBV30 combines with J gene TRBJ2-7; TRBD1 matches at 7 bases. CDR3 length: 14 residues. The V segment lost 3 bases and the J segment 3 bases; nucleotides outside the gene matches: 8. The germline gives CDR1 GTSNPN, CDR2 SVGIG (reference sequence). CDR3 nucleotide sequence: TGTGCCTGGAGACGACAGGGTCTTTTCTACGAGCAGTACTTC. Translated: CAWRRQGLFYEQYF. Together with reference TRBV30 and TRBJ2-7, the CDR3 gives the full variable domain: SQTIHQWPATLVQPVGSPLSLECTVEGTSNPNLYWYRQAAGRGLQLLFYSVGIGQISSEVPQNLSASRPQDRQFILSSKKLLLSDSGFYLCAWRRQGLFYEQYFGPGTRLTVT.

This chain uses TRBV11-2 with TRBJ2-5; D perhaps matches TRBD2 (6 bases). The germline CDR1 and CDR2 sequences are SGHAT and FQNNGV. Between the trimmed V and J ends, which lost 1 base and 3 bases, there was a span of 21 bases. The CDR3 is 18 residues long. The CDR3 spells CASSLGRGRGSQEETQYF. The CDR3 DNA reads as TGTGCCAGCAGCTTAGGTCGGGGCCGGGGGTCACAAGAAGAGACCCAGTACTTC.

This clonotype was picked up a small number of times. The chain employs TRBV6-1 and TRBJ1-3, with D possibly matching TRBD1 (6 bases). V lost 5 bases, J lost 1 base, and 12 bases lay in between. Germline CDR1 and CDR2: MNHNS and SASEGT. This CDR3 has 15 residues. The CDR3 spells CASSPLTGSGNTIYF. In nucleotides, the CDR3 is TGTGCCAGCAGTCCACTGACAGGTTCTGGAAACACCATATATTTT.

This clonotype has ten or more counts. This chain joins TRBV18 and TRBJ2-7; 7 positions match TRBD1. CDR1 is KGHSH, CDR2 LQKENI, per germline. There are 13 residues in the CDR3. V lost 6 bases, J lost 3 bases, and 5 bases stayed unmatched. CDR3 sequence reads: CASSPGTDYEQYF. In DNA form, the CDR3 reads TGTGCCAGCTCCCCTGGGACAGACTACGAGCAGTACTTC.

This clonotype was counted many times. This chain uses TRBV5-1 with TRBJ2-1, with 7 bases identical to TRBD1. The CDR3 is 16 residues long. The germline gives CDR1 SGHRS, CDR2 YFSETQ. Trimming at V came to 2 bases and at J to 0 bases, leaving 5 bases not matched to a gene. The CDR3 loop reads CASSFARQGSYNEQFF. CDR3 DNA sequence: TGCGCCAGCAGCTTCGCCCGACAGGGCTCCTACAATGAGCAGTTCTTC.

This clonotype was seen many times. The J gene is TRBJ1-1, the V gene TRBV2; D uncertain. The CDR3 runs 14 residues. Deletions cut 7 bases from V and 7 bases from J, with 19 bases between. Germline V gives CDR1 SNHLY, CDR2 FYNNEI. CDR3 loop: CASTGYSVAGEAFF. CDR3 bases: TGTGCCAGCACCGGATATAGTGTTGCCGGTGAAGCTTTCTTT. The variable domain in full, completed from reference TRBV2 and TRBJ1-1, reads EPEVTQTPSHQVTQMGQEVILRCVPISNHLYFYWYRQILGQKVEFLVSFYNNEISEKSEIFDDQFSVERPDGSNFTLKIRSTKLEDSAMYFCASTGYSVAGEAFFGQGTRLTVV.

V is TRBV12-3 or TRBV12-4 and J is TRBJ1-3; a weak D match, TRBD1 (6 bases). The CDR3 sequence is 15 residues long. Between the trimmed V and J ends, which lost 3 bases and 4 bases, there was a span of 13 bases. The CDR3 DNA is TGTGCCAGCAGTTTCGGGGGGCTGAACGGAAACACCATATATTTT. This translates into CASSFGGLNGNTIYF.

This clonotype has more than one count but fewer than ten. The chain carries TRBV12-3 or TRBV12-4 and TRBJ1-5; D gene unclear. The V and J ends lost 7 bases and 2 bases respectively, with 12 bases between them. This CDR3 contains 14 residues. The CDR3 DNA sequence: TGTGCCAGCACGCAAACTGGGGGCAATCAGCCCCAGCATTTT. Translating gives CASTQTGGNQPQHF.

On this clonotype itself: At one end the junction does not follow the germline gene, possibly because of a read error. CDR3 region: CASKQGQGQAGELLF. For the CDR3, the DNA is TGTGCCAGCAAACAGGGACAGGGGCAGGCCGGGGAGCTGCTTTTT. The chain employs TRBV28 and TRBJ2-2; 10 nucleotides align to TRBD1. CDR1 MDHEN and CDR2 SYDVKM come from the germline V gene. The CDR3 loop spans 15 amino acids.

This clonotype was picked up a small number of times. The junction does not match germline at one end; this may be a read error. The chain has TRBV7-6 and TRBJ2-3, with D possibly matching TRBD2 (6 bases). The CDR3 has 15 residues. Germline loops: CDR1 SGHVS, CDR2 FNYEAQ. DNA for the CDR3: TGTGCCAGCAGCCTAGCGCGGGGTGGCACAGATACGCAGTATTTT. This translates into CASSLARGGTDTQYF.

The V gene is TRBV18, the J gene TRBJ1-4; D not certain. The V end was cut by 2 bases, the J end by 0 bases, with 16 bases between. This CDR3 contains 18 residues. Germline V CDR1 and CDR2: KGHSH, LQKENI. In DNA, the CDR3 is TGTGCCAGCTCACCAATGATCGTCCAGTCCCCAACTAATGAAAAACTGTTTTTT. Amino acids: CASSPMIVQSPTNEKLFF.